A selection of T cell receptor beta chains follows, all from one sample in a study of T cells in pancreatic ductal adenocarcinoma. The method was immunoSEQ multiplex PCR; TCRdb's version includes in-frame clones alone and lacks a portion of them. The sample lists some 5,000 clones; approximately 79% were seen once. The sample consisted of pancreatic tumor tissue. Receptors were obtained from a human donor with pancreatic ductal adenocarcinoma. The donor label of this sample is uncertain. Each CDR3 is given with its conserved first and last residue. A D gene is named only where the DNA matches it firmly. A clone size is listed for some rows: how often the clone was seen (once, few, many), or a class if it is expanded.

TRBD1,.,TRBV2,TRBJ1-5,TGTGCCAGCAGTGAAGTGGGACAGGGGGGCGATAGCAATCAGCCCCAGCATTTT,CASSEVGQGGDSNQPQHF
.,.,TRBV6-6,TRBJ1-2,TGTGCCAGCAGACCTCCGGGACATGGATACTATGGCTACACCTTC,CASRPPGHGYYGYTF
TRBD1,.,TRBV29-1,TRBJ2-2,TGCAGCGTTGATATTGGGACAGGGGGTCCCACCGGGGAGCTGTTTTTT,CSVDIGTGGPTGELFF
.,.,TRBV5-1,TRBJ1-1,TGCGCCAGCAGCTCAAGGGGACTCCAGAACACTGAAGCTTTCTTT,CASSSRGLQNTEAFF
TRBD2,.,TRBV5-6,TRBJ2-2,TGTGCCAGCAGCTTGCGACTAGCGGACACCGGGGAGCTGTTTTTT,CASSLRLADTGELFF
.,.,TRBV5-1,TRBJ1-4,TGCGCCAGCAGCGAGCGGGGCGCAACTAATGAAAAACTGTTTTTT,CASSERGATNEKLFF
.,.,TRBV7-2,TRBJ1-1,TGTGCCAGCAGCTTCGGGGGACGGAACACTGAAGCTTTCTTT,CASSFGGRNTEAFF
.,.,TRBV6-1,TRBJ1-5,TGTGCCAGCAGTGCCGCAATCAGGGGGCCCCAGCATTTT,CASSAAIRGPQHF
.,.,TRBV7-2,TRBJ1-1,TGTGCCAGCAGCTTAGCCTTCGGGAGCCCAGGCTTCTTT,CASSLAFGSPGFF
TRBD1,.,TRBV7-2,TRBJ1-1,TGTGCCAGCAGCTTTCGGGACCGACAGGGCACTGAAGCTTTCTTT,CASSFRDRQGTEAFF
.,.,TRBV9,TRBJ1-2,TGTGCCAGCAGCGCGTTAGAGGGATCAGCTAACTATGGCTACACCTTC,CASSALEGSANYGYTF
.,.,TRBV18,TRBJ1-5,TGTGCCAGCTCACAAGACGTAGGGAACAATCAGCCCCAGCATTTT,CASSQDVGNNQPQHF
.,.,TRBV10-1,TRBJ2-1,TGCGCCAGCAGTGAGTCGAGGGTATTCCATGAGCAGTTCTTC,CASSESRVFHEQFF
TRBD1,few,TRBV19,TRBJ1-5,TGTGCCAGTAGTTTCCGGGACAGGGGGCGTCAGCCCCAGCATTTT,CASSFRDRGRQPQHF
TRBD1,.,TRBV5-5,TRBJ1-6,TGTGCCAGCAGACCCCCAGGGGGTGCGGCAAGGGGCAATAAGGATTCACCCCTCCACTTT,CASRPPGGAARGNKDSPLHF
.,.,TRBV5-5,TRBJ2-3,TGTGCCAGCACCCCTGGGGGGGGCGCGTATGTCACAGATACGCAGTATTTT,CASTPGGGAYVTDTQYF
TRBD1,.,TRBV7-3,TRBJ1-2,TGTGCCAGCAGCTTAGGGGGGACAGGGGTAGGCGGGGGCTACACCTTC,CASSLGGTGVGGGYTF
.,few,TRBV6-1,TRBJ2-1,TGTGCCAGCAGTGAGGAACCGCCTAGGCCGGGACATAGCTCCTACAATGAGCAGTTCTTC,CASSEEPPRPGHSSYNEQFF
.,.,TRBV2,TRBJ1-5,TGTGCCAGCAGGAGGAACAGCGGTGGTCAGCCCCAGCATTTT,CASRRNSGGQPQHF
.,.,TRBV5-1,TRBJ1-3,TGCGCCAGCTCATACGGCGACTTGAGCTCTGGAAACACCATATATTTT,CASSYGDLSSGNTIYF
TRBD2,.,TRBV11-2,TRBJ2-3,TGTGCCAGCAGCTTAAAGGGGACTAGCGGGAGGCATGCACTGGATACGCAGTATTTT,CASSLKGTSGRHALDTQYF
.,.,TRBV19,TRBJ2-7,TGTGCCAGCAATCAGGGGGGGTCTTCCTACGAGCAGTACTTC,CASNQGGSSYEQYF
.,few,TRBV11-2,TRBJ1-3,TGTGCCAGCAGGTCCGGGGGCGCGGGCGGAAACACCATATATTTT,CASRSGGAGGNTIYF
.,.,TRBV15,TRBJ2-6,TGTGCCACCAGCAGAGATTCCGGCTCTGGGGCCAACGTCCTGACTTTC,CATSRDSGSGANVLTF
TRBD1,.,TRBV10-2,TRBJ1-6,TGCGCCAGCAGTGAGTCGGGACAGGGGGGAACCCTCCACTTT,CASSESGQGGTLHF
.,.,TRBV6-5,TRBJ1-6,TGTGCCAGCAGTTCTCCCCACTCCTATAATTCACCCCTCCATTTT,CASSSPHSYNSPLHF
.,once,TRBV9,TRBJ2-2,TGTGCCAGCAGCGTATTCAGTTCGAACACCGGGGAGCTGTTTTTT,CASSVFSSNTGELFF
TRBD1,.,TRBV5-1,TRBJ2-3,TGCGCCAGCAGCTTGGGGGCAGGGGGCAGATTAATTCGGAAGACAGATACGCAGTATTTT,CASSLGAGGRLIRKTDTQYF
.,.,TRBV18,TRBJ2-3,TGTGCCAGCTCACCATCCCTCCTACAGGTCTCCCGCACAGATACGCAGTATTTT,CASSPSLLQVSRTDTQYF
.,few,TRBV30,TRBJ2-1,TGTGCCTGGAGGGTTAATTACAATGAGCAGTTCTTC,CAWRVNYNEQFF
.,.,TRBV5-1,TRBJ2-7,TGCGCCAGCAGCTTGTTCGGGGACTCCTACGAGCAGTACTTC,CASSLFGDSYEQYF
.,.,TRBV5-4,TRBJ2-5,TGTGCCAGCAGCTTGGCTAAAGGGGGGACAGAGTACCAAGAGACCCAGTACTTC,CASSLAKGGTEYQETQYF
.,.,TRBV19,TRBJ1-2,TGTGCCAGTACCACGGGGGGCGCGAGCTATGGCTACACCTTC,CASTTGGASYGYTF
TRBD1,.,TRBV9,TRBJ2-1,TGTGCCAGCAGCGTGGCCGGGACAGGGGGCCAGAATGAGCAGTTCTTC,CASSVAGTGGQNEQFF
TRBD1,.,TRBV4-3,TRBJ1-2,TGCGCCAGCAGCCAAGATCTCGACAGGGGCTATGGCTACACCTTC,CASSQDLDRGYGYTF
.,.,TRBV5-6,TRBJ1-6,TGTGCCAGCAGCTTGGTTCCGGGACAACCGTATAATTCACCCCTCCACTTT,CASSLVPGQPYNSPLHF
.,.,TRBV7-9,TRBJ1-2,TGTGCCAGCAGTCCCTTGGATGGCTACACCTTC,CASSPLDGYTF
TRBD1,.,TRBV18,TRBJ2-5,TGTGCCAGCTCATCGGACAGGGAAGGGACCCAGTACTTC,CASSSDREGTQYF
TRBD1,once,TRBV27,TRBJ2-7,TGTGCCAGCACCCCCTACCCGGGACAGGGGGCGAGGAACGAGCAGTACTTC,CASTPYPGQGARNEQYF
.,.,TRBV11-2,TRBJ1-2,TGTGCCAGCAGCCTTCGATCGGGGCTTCCCTATGGCTACACCTTC,CASSLRSGLPYGYTF
TRBD1,.,TRBV28,TRBJ1-5,TGTGCCAGCAGTCCAGGGGGCGCGGGCAATCAGCCCCAGCATTTT,CASSPGGAGNQPQHF
TRBD2,.,TRBV5-6,TRBJ2-2,TGTGCCAGCAGCAGGGGACTAGCGCAAGCGAACACCGGGGAGCTGTTTTTT,CASSRGLAQANTGELFF
.,.,TRBV30,TRBJ1-4,TGTGCCTGGAGTGTAGGCGTGCCTAATGAAAAACTGTTTTTT,CAWSVGVPNEKLFF
TRBD1,.,TRBV7-2,TRBJ1-2,TGTGCCAGCAGCTTAGTACAGGGGGCGAACTATGGCTACACCTTC,CASSLVQGANYGYTF
TRBD1,.,TRBV9,TRBJ2-2,TGTGCCAGCAGCGTAGCGCCAGGGGGTACCGGGGAGCTGTTTTTT,CASSVAPGGTGELFF
TRBD2,few,TRBV9,TRBJ2-7,TGTGCCAGCAGCCCCCGTGGGGGGCCTAGCGGGAGGGCCTACGAGCAGTACTTC,CASSPRGGPSGRAYEQYF